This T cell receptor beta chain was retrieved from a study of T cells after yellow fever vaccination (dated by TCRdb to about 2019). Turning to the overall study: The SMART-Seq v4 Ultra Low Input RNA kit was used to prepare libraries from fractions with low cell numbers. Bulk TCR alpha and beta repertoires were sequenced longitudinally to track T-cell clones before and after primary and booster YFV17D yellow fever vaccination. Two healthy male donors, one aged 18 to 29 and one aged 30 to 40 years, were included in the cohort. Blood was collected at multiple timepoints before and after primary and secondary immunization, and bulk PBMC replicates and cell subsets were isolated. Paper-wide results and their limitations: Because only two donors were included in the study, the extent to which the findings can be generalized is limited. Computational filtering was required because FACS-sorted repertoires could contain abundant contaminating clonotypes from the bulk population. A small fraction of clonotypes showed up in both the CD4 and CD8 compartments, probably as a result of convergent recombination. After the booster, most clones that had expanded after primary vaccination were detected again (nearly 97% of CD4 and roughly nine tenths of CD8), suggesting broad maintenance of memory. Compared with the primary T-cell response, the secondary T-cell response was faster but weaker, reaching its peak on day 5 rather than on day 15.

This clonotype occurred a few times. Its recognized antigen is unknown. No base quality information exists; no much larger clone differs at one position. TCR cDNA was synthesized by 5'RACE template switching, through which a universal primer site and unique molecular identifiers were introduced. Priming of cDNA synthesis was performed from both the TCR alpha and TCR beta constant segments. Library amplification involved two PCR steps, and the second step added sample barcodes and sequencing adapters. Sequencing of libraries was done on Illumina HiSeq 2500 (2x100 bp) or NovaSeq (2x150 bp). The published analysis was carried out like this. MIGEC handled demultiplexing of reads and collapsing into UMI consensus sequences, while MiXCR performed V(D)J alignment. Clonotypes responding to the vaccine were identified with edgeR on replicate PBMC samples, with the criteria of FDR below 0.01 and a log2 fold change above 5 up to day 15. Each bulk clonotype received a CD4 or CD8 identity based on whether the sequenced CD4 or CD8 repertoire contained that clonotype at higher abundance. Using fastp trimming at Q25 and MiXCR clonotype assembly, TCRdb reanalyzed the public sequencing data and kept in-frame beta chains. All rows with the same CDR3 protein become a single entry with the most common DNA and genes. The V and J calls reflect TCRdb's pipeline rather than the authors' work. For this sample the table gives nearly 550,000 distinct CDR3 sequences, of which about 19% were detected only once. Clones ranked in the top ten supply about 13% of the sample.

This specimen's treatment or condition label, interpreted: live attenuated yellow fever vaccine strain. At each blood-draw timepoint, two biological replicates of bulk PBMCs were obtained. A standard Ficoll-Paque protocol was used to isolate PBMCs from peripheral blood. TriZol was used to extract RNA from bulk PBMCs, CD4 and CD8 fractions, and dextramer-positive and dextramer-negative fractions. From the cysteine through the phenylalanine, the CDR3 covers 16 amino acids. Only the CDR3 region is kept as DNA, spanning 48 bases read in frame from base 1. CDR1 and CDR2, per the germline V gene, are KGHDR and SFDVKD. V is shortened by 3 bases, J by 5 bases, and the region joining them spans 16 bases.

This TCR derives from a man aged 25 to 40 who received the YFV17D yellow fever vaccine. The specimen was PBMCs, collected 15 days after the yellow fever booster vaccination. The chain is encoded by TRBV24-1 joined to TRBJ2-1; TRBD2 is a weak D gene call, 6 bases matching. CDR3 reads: CATSDVGGTRNNEQFF. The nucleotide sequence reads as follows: TGTGCCACCAGTGATGTGGGCGGGACTCGGAACAATGAGCAGTTCTTC.